The rows below give T cell receptor beta chains drawn from one sample of a study of cytomegalovirus exposure and HLA in healthy donors. Assay used: immunoSEQ multiplex PCR; TCRdb lists only in-frame clones, some missing. The data hold 130,000 or so clones, with approximately 84% observed a single time. The sequenced material came from PBMCs. Receptors were obtained from a woman aged 18-29 years in good health and CMV-seronegative. The CDR3 runs from the conserved cysteine through the conserved F or W. D genes are given only for firm matches.

D: .; J: TRBJ1-2; V: TRBV11-1; CDR3: CASSSQDYGYTF
D: .; J: TRBJ2-5; V: TRBV7-9; CDR3: CASSATETQYF
D: .; J: TRBJ1-1; V: TRBV29-1; CDR3: CTARGLTEAFF
D: TRBD2; J: TRBJ2-1; V: TRBV5-1; CDR3: CASSLAGTHYNEQFF
D: .; J: TRBJ1-1; V: TRBV7-9; CDR3: CASSLAFLLNTEAFF
D: TRBD2; J: TRBJ2-1; V: TRBV25-1; CDR3: CASLSGSIYNEQFF
D: TRBD2; J: TRBJ2-7; V: TRBV6-5; CDR3: CASSSASGGSYEQYF
D: TRBD2; J: TRBJ2-1; V: TRBV6-5; CDR3: CASSYQAGNYNEQFF
D: .; J: TRBJ2-6; V: TRBV5-1; CDR3: CASSLFSGTPRSGANVLTF
D: .; J: TRBJ2-3; V: TRBV18; CDR3: CASSLQVRTGITDTQYF
D: TRBD1; J: TRBJ2-7; V: TRBV5-1; CDR3: CASSFGTGREQYF
D: TRBD2; J: TRBJ2-1; V: TRBV5-6; CDR3: CASRSSGLAGGDEQFF
D: .; J: TRBJ2-7; V: TRBV5-4; CDR3: CASSLAGRPGEQYF
D: .; J: TRBJ2-1; V: TRBV30; CDR3: CAWSLGHANEQFF